This T cell receptor beta chain was observed in a study of identical twins. Study-wide results and limits: These conclusions were based on statistical analysis (cross-sectional, not following the same donors). Out-of-frame alpha sequences shared between twins exhibited an excess of low generation probability.

Details on this clonotype: What it binds is unknown.

Template switching added a universal primer site, and cDNA bore unique molecular identifiers. TCRdb re-called the 5' RACE reads through MiXCR, storing one row per CDR3 protein. Of 1.5 million to 2 million distinct CDR3 sequences listed, about 31% were seen once; the top ten hold around 0.25%. The sample consisted of cord blood. The sequence was collected from a newborn girl in good health.

The chain's CDR3 is CASTQRAGLGETQYF. In nucleotides, the CDR3 is TGTGCCAGCACCCAAAGGGCAGGGCTAGGGGAGACCCAGTACTTC. This sequence joins TRBV9 and TRBJ2-5; weak D call: TRBD1 (5 bases). This CDR3 has 15 residues. Germline V lookup: CDR1 SGDLS, CDR2 YYNGEE. V lost 6 bases, J lost 5 bases, and 20 bases lay in between.